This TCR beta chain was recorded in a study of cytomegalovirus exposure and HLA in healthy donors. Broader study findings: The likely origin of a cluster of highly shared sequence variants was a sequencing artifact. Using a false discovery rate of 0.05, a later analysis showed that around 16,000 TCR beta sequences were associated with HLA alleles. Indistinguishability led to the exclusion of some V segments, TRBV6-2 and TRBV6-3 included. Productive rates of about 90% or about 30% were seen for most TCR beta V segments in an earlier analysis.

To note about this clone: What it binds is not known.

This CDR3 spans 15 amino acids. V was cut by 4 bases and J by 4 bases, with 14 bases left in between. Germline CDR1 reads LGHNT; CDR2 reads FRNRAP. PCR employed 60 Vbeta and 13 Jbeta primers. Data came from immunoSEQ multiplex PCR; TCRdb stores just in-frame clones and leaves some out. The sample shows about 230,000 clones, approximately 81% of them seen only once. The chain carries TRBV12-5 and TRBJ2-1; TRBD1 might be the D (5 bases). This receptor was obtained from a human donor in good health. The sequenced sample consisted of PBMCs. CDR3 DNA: TGTGCTAGTGGTTCGGCAGGGAAACAGTACAATGAGCAGTTCTTC. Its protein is CASGSAGKQYNEQFF.